These T cell receptor beta chains were read from a single sample in a study of blood T cell repertoires in COVID-19. Sequencing used immunoSEQ multiplex PCR; TCRdb keeps in-frame clones, though not all of them. Of tens of thousands of clones in the sample, roughly 74% were seen once. The sequenced material came from peripheral blood. The receptors were sampled from a woman older than 75 with acute or convalescent COVID-19. Each CDR3 is given with its conserved first and last residue. Each record gives: V gene, J gene, D gene, clone size, CDR3 DNA, CDR3 protein. The D gene is left open where the match is weak. Clone sizes are given selectively: once, few, many, or a class where the clone is expanded.

V: TRBV5-1
J: TRBJ1-3
D: -
size: -
DNA: TGCGCCAGCAGCTCACAGGGTGTGGGAAACTCTGGAAACACCATATATTTT
CDR3: CASSSQGVGNSGNTIYF

V: TRBV15
J: TRBJ1-1
D: -
size: few
DNA: TGTGCCACCAGCAGAAGCCCTAACCCCAACACTGAAGCTTTCTTT
CDR3: CATSRSPNPNTEAFF

V: TRBV4-2
J: TRBJ1-3
D: -
size: once
DNA: TGTGCCAGCAGCCATGCAGGGAACTCTGGAAACACCATATATTTT
CDR3: CASSHAGNSGNTIYF

V: TRBV3-1/TRBV3-2
J: TRBJ2-1
D: -
size: -
DNA: TGTGCCAGCAGCCAAGGGCCAGGTAGCTCCTACAATGAGCAGTTCTTC
CDR3: CASSQGPGSSYNEQFF

V: TRBV2
J: TRBJ1-5
D: TRBD1
size: many
DNA: TGTGCCAGCAGTGAGTCGGCAGGGGGCCGACAGCCCCAGCATTTT
CDR3: CASSESAGGRQPQHF

V: TRBV7-2
J: TRBJ1-2
D: TRBD1
size: -
DNA: TGTGCCAGCAGCCCCGGGACAGGGGGAAACTATGGCTACACCTTC
CDR3: CASSPGTGGNYGYTF

V: TRBV12-3/TRBV12-4
J: TRBJ2-5
D: TRBD1
size: -
DNA: TGTGCCAGCAGACAGGGGGCCCTCCGGACCCAGTACTTC
CDR3: CASRQGALRTQYF

V: TRBV4-1
J: TRBJ1-5
D: -
size: -
DNA: TGCGCCAGCAGCCCTACGCATAGCAATCAGCCCCAGCATTTT
CDR3: CASSPTHSNQPQHF

V: TRBV7-8
J: TRBJ1-6
D: TRBD1
size: -
DNA: TGTGCCAGCAGCTTGCAGCAGGGGGGTTATAATTCACCCCTCCACTTT
CDR3: CASSLQQGGYNSPLHF

V: TRBV18
J: TRBJ1-2
D: -
size: -
DNA: TGTGCCAGCTCACCTCGGCAGCCTTCGGGGTATGGCTACACCTTC
CDR3: CASSPRQPSGYGYTF

V: TRBV7-2
J: TRBJ2-7
D: TRBD2
size: -
DNA: TGTGCCAGCAGAGGTAGCGGGCACGAGCAGTACTTC
CDR3: CASRGSGHEQYF

V: TRBV28
J: TRBJ2-7
D: -
size: -
DNA: TGTGCCAGCCGTACCGGGACAAGGCCATACTTC
CDR3: CASRTGTRPYF

V: TRBV28
J: TRBJ2-1
D: TRBD2
size: few
DNA: TGTGCCAGCAGTTCACCGGGACTAGGCTACAATGAGCAGTTCTTC
CDR3: CASSSPGLGYNEQFF

V: TRBV6-5
J: TRBJ1-4
D: TRBD1
size: once
DNA: TGTGCCAGCAGTTCGCGCCGACAGGGGGAAAAACTGTTTTTT
CDR3: CASSSRRQGEKLFF

V: TRBV29-1
J: TRBJ2-5
D: TRBD2
size: -
DNA: TGCAGCGTTGACGGGCAACTAGCGGGAGGTGTGGAGACCCAGTACTTC
CDR3: CSVDGQLAGGVETQYF

V: TRBV4-2
J: TRBJ1-2
D: -
size: -
DNA: TGTGCCAGCAGCCAAGAGGTTTCCAGGCATGGCTACACCTTC
CDR3: CASSQEVSRHGYTF